This T cell receptor (beta chain) came from a study of blood T cell repertoires in COVID-19 (dated by TCRdb to 2020 to 2021). With respect to the entire study: The collaborator samples originated in the United States, Italy and Spain and spanned the acute and convalescent phases of COVID-19. Sample metadata almost always included a de-identified subject ID, COVID-19 status, age in years and sex. HLA class I and class II types, where available, came from metadata supplied by the sample provider rather than from assay-based typing. The dataset comprised deeply sampled blood TCRbeta repertoires from subjects exposed to, actively infected with, or recovered from COVID-19. The material from the prospective study consisted of cDNA or gDNA derived from T cells, B-cell-depleted T cells, or PBMCs. The repertoires were released in a freely available public database meant as a resource for research on the immune response to SARS-CoV-2. The samples were drawn from two sources: the first 160 participants of the ongoing ImmuneRACE study, and about 1,300 subjects contributed by 6 global collaborators. Broad study findings and their caveats: The quantity of clinical and demographic metadata differed by source and by participant and was supplied without curation.

Collaborating institutions collected whole blood in K2EDTA tubes following their own protocols. For TCRbeta analysis, collaborators shipped samples in one of three forms: frozen whole blood, isolated PBMCs, or DNA extracted from either of those sample types. As regards this clone: This clone's antigen is unknown. The sample holds no much larger clone one base away, and base qualities are not on file.

The immunoSEQ Assay, a bias-controlled multiplex PCR, was used to amplify TCRbeta CDR3 regions from genomic DNA. The source study handled its data this way. The number of nucleated cells in each sample was estimated from the amplification of reference gene primers within the assay. To quantify the absolute abundance of each unique TCRbeta CDR3 rearrangement, sequence reads were collapsed and filtered. Productive Simpson clonality was computed per sample as the square root of Simpson's diversity index over productive rearrangements. In its TCRdb copy, this immuneACCESS table keeps in-frame sequences only and misses some clones. Where compared with another copy, unresolved V genes explain less than half of these, and the others have no known cause. D and trimming come from the DNA, and the V and J calls and clone size come from that table. For this sample the table gives roughly 220,000 clones, of which 84% were detected only once. Around 20% of the sample goes to the ten largest clones.

The germline V gene specifies KGHSH as CDR1 and LQKENI as CDR2. V is reduced by 2 bases and J by 9 bases, leaving a spacing of 11 bases between them. Counted from cysteine to phenylalanine, this CDR3 has 13 amino acids. The only DNA kept is the CDR3, 39 bases in frame from the first base. The chain is encoded by TRBV18 joined to TRBJ2-1, with the D segment identity uncertain. Input material: peripheral blood. The sequence came from a man aged 30-40 years with active or convalescent COVID-19. The CDR3 region: CASSPELDGEQFF. In nucleotide form, the sequence is TGTGCCAGCTCACCAGAGCTAGATGGTGAGCAGTTCTTC.